What follows are 14 T cell receptor beta chains derived from one specimen sequenced in a study of T cells in Graves' hyperthyroidism and ophthalmopathy. TCR beta CDR3 sequences were amplified from RNA transcripts. The HTBI primer set was used in a first-round RT-PCR of the TCR CDR3. TCRdb redid the calling of the multiplex PCR reads with MiXCR, one entry per CDR3 protein. The repertoire consists of about 640,000 distinct CDR3 sequences, with more than 12% occurring once and the leading ten covering 12%. The specimen was blood. The receptors were gathered from a woman aged 45-65 years with Graves' ophthalmopathy.

This clonotype was recorded many times. The rearrangement links TRBV28 to TRBJ2-3; a possible D gene is TRBD1 (6 bases). Germline-derived CDR1 and CDR2 are MDHEN and SYDVKM. The CDR3 sequence is 13 residues long. The germline V and J ends were trimmed by 6 bases and 3 bases, with 10 bases remaining between them. CDR3 region: CASRWDTTDTQYF. CDR3 nucleotide sequence: TGTGCCAGCAGATGGGACACGACAGATACGCAGTATTTT.

This clonotype was observed at least ten times. The chain is built from TRBV6-1 and TRBJ1-1, with D possibly being TRBD1 (6 bases). The germline gives CDR1 MNHNS, CDR2 SASEGT. Trimming took 6 bases from V and 4 from J, leaving 12 bases between them. This CDR3 spans 13 amino acids. The CDR3 DNA follows: TGTGCCAGCAGATCAGGGGACGCCACTGAAGCTTTCTTT. Residues: CASRSGDATEAFF.

This clonotype was detected many times. This chain uses TRBV6-1 with TRBJ1-1; D might be TRBD1 (6 bases). The ends were cut back, 7 bases at V and 0 bases at J, with 9 bases in the middle. Per germline, CDR1 MNHNS and CDR2 SASEGT. This CDR3 region has 13 residues. CDR3 DNA: TGTGCCAGCATCAGGGGTATGAACACTGAAGCTTTCTTT. Translating it yields CASIRGMNTEAFF.

To note about this clonotype: This may arise from a read error, as a much more abundant clone is one base away. The chain joins TRBV29-1 to TRBJ2-3, with D maybe TRBD1 (5 bases). Germline assignment: CDR1 SQVTM and CDR2 ANQGSEA. The CDR3 is made up of 13 amino acids. Trimming cost V 7 bases and J 1 base, with 12 bases left between them. For the CDR3, the DNA is TGCAGCGCCAGGGATCCATGCACAGATACGCAGTATTTT. The encoded protein is CSARDPCTDTQYF.

This chain uses TRBV19 with TRBJ1-2; D is ambiguous. Germline V gene data show CDR1 as LNHDA and CDR2 as SQIVND (reference sequence). The CDR3 runs to 16 residues. Trimming removed 1 base from V and 3 bases from J, with 15 bases in between. As DNA, the CDR3 is TGTGCCAGTAGTATAGTAGGGCAGCAAAGGCACTATGGCTACACCTTC. Encoded protein: CASSIVGQQRHYGYTF.

This clonotype was observed many times. This chain connects TRBV11-3 to TRBJ2-1, with D perhaps TRBD1 or TRBD2 (5 bases each). V was shortened by 4 bases and J by 6 bases, with 16 bases between the two germline ends. CDR1 and CDR2 (germline): SGHNT, YENEEA. The CDR3 contains 15 residues. The DNA of the CDR3 is TGTGCCAGCAGCTCCAGCTTTCCGGGGCGCAATGAGCAGTTCTTC. It encodes CASSSSFPGRNEQFF.

This clonotype was counted a few times. This sequence joins TRBV12-3 or TRBV12-4 and TRBJ2-2; 8 bases agree with TRBD1. The junction had 3 bases not matched to a gene; V was cut back by 5 bases and J by 7 bases. CDR3 size: 13 residues. CDR3 nucleotides: TGTGCCAGCAGTCGGACAGGGAACGGGGAGCTGTTTTTT. This codes for CASSRTGNGELFF.

At least ten counts were recorded for this clonotype. The genes are TRBV18 and TRBJ1-4; D unclear. CDR3 length: 15 residues. The V end lost 3 bases, the J end lost 0 bases, and 8 bases lay between the germline ends. Per the germline V gene, CDR1 is KGHSH and CDR2 is LQKENI. CDR3 bases: TGTGCCAGCTCACCTTCGGTTGCAACTAATGAAAAACTGTTTTTT. The encoded protein is CASSPSVATNEKLFF. The entire variable domain, with the rest obtained from reference TRBV18 and TRBJ1-4, is as follows: NAGVMQNPRHLVRRRGQEARLRCSPMKGHSHVYWYRQLPEEGLKFMVYLQKENIIDESGMPKERFSAEFPKEGPSILRIQQVVRGDSAAYFCASSPSVATNEKLFFGSGTQLSVL.

This clonotype was seen at least ten times. V and J are TRBV28 and TRBJ1-1, with TRBD1 as a possible D gene (5 bases). The CDR3 extends over 11 amino acids. The germline CDR1 and CDR2 sequences are MDHEN and SYDVKM. Trimming took off 8 bases at V and 6 bases at J, with 10 bases between the two ends. CDR3 sequence reads: CASRGRPEAFF. CDR3 DNA sequence: TGTGCCAGCCGGGGGAGGCCTGAAGCTTTCTTT. Full variable domain (rest looked up from reference TRBV28 and TRBJ1-1): DVKVTQSSRYLVKRTGEKVFLECVQDMDHENMFWYRQDPGLGLRLIYFSYDVKMKEKGDIPEGYSVSREKKERFSLILESASTNQTSMYLCASRGRPEAFFGQGTRLTVV.

This clonotype was seen ten or more times. The rearrangement links TRBV5-1 to TRBJ2-3; 15 nucleotides line up with TRBD2. The V gene's germline CDR1 is SGHRS and CDR2 YFSETQ. With 2 bases clipped from V and 0 bases from J, the junction kept 10 bases outside the gene matches. The CDR3 runs to 20 residues. In DNA form, the CDR3 reads TGCGCCAGCAGCTTTGGTTCGGGACTAGCGGGAGGCTATAGCACAGATACGCAGTATTTT. Translated: CASSFGSGLAGGYSTDTQYF. Combining the CDR3 with reference TRBV5-1 and TRBJ2-3 gives the whole variable domain KAGVTQTPRYLIKTRGQQVTLSCSPISGHRSVSWYQQTPGQGLQFLFEYFSETQRNKGNFPGRFSGRQFSNSRSEMNVSTLELGDSALYLCASSFGSGLAGGYSTDTQYFGPGTRLTVL.

The V gene is TRBV5-4, the J gene TRBJ2-1, with D possibly matching TRBD1 (6 bases). CDR1 is SGHNT and CDR2 is YYREEE in the germline V gene (reference sequence). The germline V and J ends were trimmed by 4 bases and 0 bases, with 17 bases remaining between them. The CDR3 consists of 17 residues. The CDR3: CASSRRYRENSYNEQFF. In DNA, the CDR3 is TGTGCCAGCAGCCGTCGATACAGGGAAAACTCCTACAATGAGCAGTTCTTC.

This clonotype was counted many times. The gene calls are TRBV28 and TRBJ2-1; TRBD1 might be the D (6 bases). Germline loops: CDR1 MDHEN, CDR2 SYDVKM. The CDR3 has 15 amino acids. V was trimmed by 5 bases and J by 5 bases, leaving 16 bases between them. CDR3 protein: CASSKLGAGDNEQFF. DNA for the CDR3: TGTGCCAGCAGTAAGCTGGGGGCAGGGGACAATGAGCAGTTCTTC.

This clonotype appeared many times. The CDR3, as DNA: TGTGCCAGCAGTTACTCGTTCAGGGGGCGAGTATGGAACACTGAAGCTTTCTTT. Its protein product is CASSYSFRGRVWNTEAFF. The chain is built from TRBV6-2 or TRBV6-3 and TRBJ1-1; 8 bases align to TRBD1. This CDR3 contains 18 residues. The V segment lost 0 bases and the J segment 1 base; nucleotides outside the gene matches: 10. Germline CDR1 reads MNHEY; CDR2 reads SVGEGT.

This clonotype was found many times. The CDR3 region is CASSPVITEAFF. The CDR3 DNA reads as TGTGCCAGCTCACCTGTCATCACTGAAGCTTTCTTT. The rearrangement links TRBV18 to TRBJ1-1; D is uncertain. V lost 3 bases to trimming and J lost 4 bases, with 6 bases between them. The length of the CDR3 is 12 residues. Germline V gene sequence: CDR1 KGHSH, CDR2 LQKENI. Full variable domain (remainder filled in from reference TRBV18 and TRBJ1-1): NAGVMQNPRHLVRRRGQEARLRCSPMKGHSHVYWYRQLPEEGLKFMVYLQKENIIDESGMPKERFSAEFPKEGPSILRIQQVVRGDSAAYFCASSPVITEAFFGQGTRLTVV.